These 15 T cell receptor beta chains originate from one sample sequenced in a study of response to subunit inactivated influenza vaccine. TCRdb recomputed calls from the RT-PCR reads with MiXCR, one row per CDR3 protein. The sample shows 250,000 to 350,000 distinct CDR3 sequences, approximately 23% of them seen only once. The input for sequencing was PBMCs from blood, taken less than 22 months after vaccination. The receptors were gathered from a man between 50 and 75 years old who received an inactivated influenza vaccine.

The table lists this clonotype with a few counts. The chain carries TRBV5-1 and TRBJ2-7; 9 bases map to TRBD1. Germline CDR1 is SGHRS and CDR2 is YFSETQ. Trimming took 7 bases from V and 3 from J; bases not matched to a gene: 5. The CDR3 covers 13 residues. DNA for the CDR3: TGCGCCAGCCGCAGGGACAGGGTCTACGAGCAGTACTTC. Protein sequence: CASRRDRVYEQYF.

V and J are TRBV2 and TRBJ2-3, with 10 bases aligning to TRBD2. The CDR3 has 18 residues. CDR1 SNHLY and CDR2 FYNNEI come from the germline V gene. J gave up 4 bases and V 0 bases, and 10 bases lay outside the gene matches. CDR3 region: CASSEAWTSGKPADTQYF. In DNA, the CDR3 is TGTGCCAGCAGTGAAGCCTGGACTAGCGGAAAGCCGGCAGATACGCAGTATTTT.

This clonotype has at least ten counts. The V call is TRBV5-1, the J call TRBJ1-5; no clear D. There are 13 residues in the CDR3. Per germline, CDR1 SGHRS and CDR2 YFSETQ. The V end lost 0 bases, the J end lost 6 bases, and 7 bases lay between the germline ends. CDR3 in DNA: TGCGCCAGCAGCTTGGAACCTGGTCAGCCCCAGCATTTT. It translates to CASSLEPGQPQHF.

This clonotype appeared a few times. This chain joins TRBV7-8 and TRBJ1-5; no definite D call. Trimming took off 1 base at V and 11 bases at J, with 9 bases between the two ends. From germline, CDR1 is SGHVS and CDR2 FQNEAQ. The CDR3 is made up of 12 amino acids. The CDR3 nucleotides read TGTGCCAGCAGCTTAGATTACCGGACCCAGCATTTT. It yields the protein CASSLDYRTQHF. The full variable domain, completed using reference TRBV7-8 and TRBJ1-5, is GAGVSQSPRYKVAKRGQDVALRCDPISGHVSLFWYQQALGQGPEFLTYFQNEAQLDKSGLPSDRFFAERPEGSVSTLKIQRTQQEDSAVYLCASSLDYRTQHFGDGTRLSIL.

The table lists this clonotype with a few counts. V and J are TRBV7-9 and TRBJ1-2; 7 nucleotides align to TRBD1. This CDR3 spans 16 amino acids. V gave up 6 bases and J gave up 7 bases; unmatched junction bases: 17. The germline gives CDR1 SEHNR, CDR2 FQNEAQ (reference sequence). The CDR3 region is CASSSQVGDRGGGYTF. The CDR3, as DNA: TGTGCCAGCAGTTCCCAAGTTGGGGACAGAGGAGGTGGCTACACCTTC. Full variable domain (remainder filled in from reference TRBV7-9 and TRBJ1-2): DTGVSQNPRHKITKRGQNVTFRCDPISEHNRLYWYRQTLGQGPEFLTYFQNEAQLEKSRLLSDRFSAERPKGSFSTLEIQRTEQGDSAMYLCASSSQVGDRGGGYTFGSGTRLTVV.

There are a few counts of this clonotype. The CDR3 nucleotides read TGCGCCAGCAGCTTCGGGACCCCAGGCGAACCCCAGCATTTT. It codes for CASSFGTPGEPQHF. The rearrangement links TRBV5-1 to TRBJ1-5, with D tentatively TRBD1 (5 bases). Trimming pared 2 bases from V and 10 bases from J, leaving 16 bases between. The germline CDR1 and CDR2 sequences are SGHRS and YFSETQ. The length of the CDR3 is 14 residues.

This clonotype was observed a few times. V usage is TRBV11-2 and J usage is TRBJ2-3; 13 positions agree with TRBD2. This CDR3 contains 19 residues. CDR1 SGHAT and CDR2 FQNNGV come from the germline V gene. The V gene end was trimmed by 2 bases and the J gene end by 2 bases; junction bases not matched to a gene: 10. The CDR3 is CASSLRAAGLAGNTDTQYF. The CDR3 DNA follows: TGTGCCAGCAGCTTAAGGGCCGCGGGACTAGCGGGGAACACAGATACGCAGTATTTT.

This clonotype was counted many times. The chain employs TRBV10-1 and TRBJ1-6; possibly TRBD1 for D (5 bases). V was trimmed by 4 bases and J by 4 bases, leaving 5 bases between them. CDR1 WNHNN and CDR2 SYGVQD come from the germline V gene (reference sequence). The length of the CDR3 is 13 residues. This CDR3 is CASSGQYNSPLHF. For the CDR3, the DNA is TGCGCCAGCAGTGGACAGTATAATTCACCCCTCCACTTT.

The sample holds a few counts of this clonotype. The V and J genes are TRBV7-2 and TRBJ2-1; D ambiguous. Deletions cut 0 bases from V and 5 bases from J, with 8 bases between. The CDR3 runs to 14 residues. Per germline, CDR1 SGHTA and CDR2 FQGNSA. CDR3 coding DNA: TGTGCCAGCAGCTTAGCGCATGGGAACAATGAGCAGTTCTTC. Residues: CASSLAHGNNEQFF. Drawing the rest from reference TRBV7-2 and TRBJ2-1, the complete variable domain is GAGVSQSPSNKVTEKGKDVELRCDPISGHTALYWYRQSLGQGLEFLIYFQGNSAPDKSGLPSDRFSAERTGGSVSTLTIQRTQQEDSAVYLCASSLAHGNNEQFFGPGTRLTVL.

The J gene is TRBJ1-2, the V gene TRBV10-2; D is ambiguous. The CDR3 is 13 residues long. Germline CDR1 is WSHSY and CDR2 is SAAADI. V shed 0 bases and J shed 8 bases, with 10 bases lying between them. The CDR3 sequence: CASSESPSRGYTF. CDR3 bases: TGCGCCAGCAGTGAGTCGCCCTCCAGAGGCTACACCTTC.

The gene calls are TRBV28 and TRBJ2-5, with TRBD1 as a possible D gene (7 bases). Per the germline V gene, CDR1 is MDHEN and CDR2 is SYDVKM. The CDR3 has 16 residues. The V and J ends lost 4 bases and 4 bases respectively, with 19 bases between them. CDR3 in DNA: TGTGCCAGCAGTTCGGCCCGACAGGGAGGAAGAGAGACCCAGTACTTC. Encoded protein: CASSSARQGGRETQYF.

This clonotype was counted only a few times. The rearrangement joins TRBV10-3 to TRBJ2-5; D might be TRBD1 (5 bases). CDR3 size: 15 residues. Germline-derived CDR1 and CDR2 are ENHRY and SYGVKD. Deletions cut 2 bases from V and 1 base from J, with 11 bases between. The CDR3 spells CAISEMRTSQETQYF. CDR3 DNA: TGTGCCATCAGTGAGATGAGGACAAGCCAAGAGACCCAGTACTTC.

This clonotype showed up many times. The V call is TRBV9, the J call TRBJ1-3; D is unclear. This CDR3 comprises 14 residues. V lost 4 bases and J lost 0, with 8 bases in between. Germline CDR1 and CDR2: SGDLS and YYNGEE. The CDR3 nucleotides read TGTGCCAGCAGCCACACCAGCTCTGGAAACACCATATATTTT. Residues: CASSHTSSGNTIYF.

This clonotype was seen a handful of times. This rearrangement joins TRBV5-4 to TRBJ1-2; 8 bases fit TRBD1. Germline V lookup: CDR1 SGHNT, CDR2 YYREEE (reference sequence). The CDR3 totals 15 residues. The V segment lost 4 bases and the J segment 3 bases; nucleotides outside the gene matches: 8. The CDR3 protein is CASSSRTGSYYGYTF. CDR3 sequence (DNA): TGTGCCAGCAGCAGCAGGACAGGGTCGTACTATGGCTACACCTTC.

The gene calls are TRBV6-5 and TRBJ2-1; D is undetermined. Per germline, CDR1 MNHEY and CDR2 SVGAGI. Between the trimmed V and J ends, which lost 5 bases and 10 bases, there was a span of 9 bases. CDR3 size: 11 residues. The CDR3 DNA follows: TGTGCCAGCAGTAACTGGGAAGAGCAGTTCTTC. Its protein is CASSNWEEQFF.